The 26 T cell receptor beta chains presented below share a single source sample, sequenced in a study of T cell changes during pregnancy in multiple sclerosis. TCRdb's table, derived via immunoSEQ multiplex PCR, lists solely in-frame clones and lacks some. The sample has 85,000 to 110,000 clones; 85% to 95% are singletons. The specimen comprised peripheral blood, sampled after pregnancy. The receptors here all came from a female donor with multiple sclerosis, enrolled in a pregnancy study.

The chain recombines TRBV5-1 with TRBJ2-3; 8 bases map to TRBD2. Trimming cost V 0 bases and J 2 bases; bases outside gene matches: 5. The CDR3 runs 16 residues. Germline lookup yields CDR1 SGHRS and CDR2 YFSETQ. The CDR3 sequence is CASSLDRGLATDTQYF. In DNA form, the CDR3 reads TGCGCCAGCAGCTTGGATCGTGGACTAGCCACAGATACGCAGTATTTT.

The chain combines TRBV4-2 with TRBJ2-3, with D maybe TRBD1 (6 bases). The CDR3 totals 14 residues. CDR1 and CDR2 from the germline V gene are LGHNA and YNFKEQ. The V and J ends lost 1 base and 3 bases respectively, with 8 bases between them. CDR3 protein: CASSQAQGTDTQYF. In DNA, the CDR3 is TGTGCCAGCAGCCAAGCACAGGGAACAGATACGCAGTATTTT.

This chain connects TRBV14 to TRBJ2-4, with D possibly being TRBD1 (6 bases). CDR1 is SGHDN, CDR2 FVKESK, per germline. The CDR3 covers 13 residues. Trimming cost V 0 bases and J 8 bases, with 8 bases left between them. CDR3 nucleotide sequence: TGTGCCAGCAGCCAAGATTCAGGGGACATTCAGTACTTC. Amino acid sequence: CASSQDSGDIQYF.

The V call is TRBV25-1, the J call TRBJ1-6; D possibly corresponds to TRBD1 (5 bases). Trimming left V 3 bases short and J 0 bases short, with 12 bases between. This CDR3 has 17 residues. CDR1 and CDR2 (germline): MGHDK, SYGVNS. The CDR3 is CASSEGGASSYNSPLHF. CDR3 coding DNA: TGTGCCAGCAGTGAGGGGGGTGCGAGCTCCTATAATTCACCCCTCCACTTT.

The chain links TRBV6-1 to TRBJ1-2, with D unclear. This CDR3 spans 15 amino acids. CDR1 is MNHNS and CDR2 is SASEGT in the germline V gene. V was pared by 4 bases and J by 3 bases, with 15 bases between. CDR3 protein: CASSAQSGGDYGYTF. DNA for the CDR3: TGTGCCAGCAGTGCCCAGTCCGGAGGTGACTATGGCTACACCTTC.

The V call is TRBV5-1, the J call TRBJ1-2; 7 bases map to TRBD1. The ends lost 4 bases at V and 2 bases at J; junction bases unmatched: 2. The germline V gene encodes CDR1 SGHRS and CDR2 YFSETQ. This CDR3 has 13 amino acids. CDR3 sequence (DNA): TGCGCCAGCAGCCCGGACAGGAACTATGGCTACACCTTC. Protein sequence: CASSPDRNYGYTF.

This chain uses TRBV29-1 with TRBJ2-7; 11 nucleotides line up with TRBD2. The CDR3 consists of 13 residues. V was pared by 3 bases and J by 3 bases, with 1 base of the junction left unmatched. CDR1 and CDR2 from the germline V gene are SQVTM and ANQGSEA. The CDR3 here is CSVDTSGSYEQYF. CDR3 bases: TGCAGCGTTGATACTAGCGGGAGCTACGAGCAGTACTTC.

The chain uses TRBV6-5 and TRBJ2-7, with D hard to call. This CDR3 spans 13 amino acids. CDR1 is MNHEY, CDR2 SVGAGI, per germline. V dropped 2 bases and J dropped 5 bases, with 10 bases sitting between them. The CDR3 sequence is CASSYRGGDEQYF. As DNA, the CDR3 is TGTGCCAGCAGTTACCGAGGTGGCGACGAGCAGTACTTC.

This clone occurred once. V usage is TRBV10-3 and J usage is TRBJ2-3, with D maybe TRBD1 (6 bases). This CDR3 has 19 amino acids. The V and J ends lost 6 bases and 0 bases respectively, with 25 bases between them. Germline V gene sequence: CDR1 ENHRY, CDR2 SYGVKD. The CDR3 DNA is TGTGCCATCAGCCCTGGGGGCAGGGGCCCAATTTCTAGCACAGATACGCAGTATTTT. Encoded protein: CAISPGGRGPISSTDTQYF.

CDR3: CASSPGTAESSPLHF. In DNA form, the CDR3 reads TGTGCCAGCTCACCCGGGACTGCCGAGAGTTCACCCCTCCACTTT. The gene calls are TRBV18 and TRBJ1-6, with D possibly being TRBD1 (5 bases). V dropped 3 bases and J dropped 9 bases, with 15 bases sitting between them. The CDR3 extends over 15 amino acids. Germline-derived CDR1 and CDR2 are KGHSH and LQKENI.

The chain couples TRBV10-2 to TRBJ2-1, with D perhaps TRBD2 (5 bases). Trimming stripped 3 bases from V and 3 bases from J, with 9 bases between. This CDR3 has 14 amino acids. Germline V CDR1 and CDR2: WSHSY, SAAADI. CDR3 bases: TGCGCCAGCAGTGACACGGGAAGCTACAATGAGCAGTTCTTC. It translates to CASSDTGSYNEQFF.

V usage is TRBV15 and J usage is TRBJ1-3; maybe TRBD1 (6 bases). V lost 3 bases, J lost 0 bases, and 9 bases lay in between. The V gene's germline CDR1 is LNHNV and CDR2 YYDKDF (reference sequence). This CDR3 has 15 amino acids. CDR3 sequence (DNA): TGTGCCACCAGCAGGGAACAGGGCTCTGGAAACACCATATATTTT. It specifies CATSREQGSGNTIYF.

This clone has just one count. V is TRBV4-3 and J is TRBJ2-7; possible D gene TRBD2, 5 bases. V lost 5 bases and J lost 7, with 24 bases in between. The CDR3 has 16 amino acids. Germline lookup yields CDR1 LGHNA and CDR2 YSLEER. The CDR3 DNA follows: TGCGCCAGCAGCTACTCGACTACTCACTGGAGGTATGAGCAGTACTTC. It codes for CASSYSTTHWRYEQYF.

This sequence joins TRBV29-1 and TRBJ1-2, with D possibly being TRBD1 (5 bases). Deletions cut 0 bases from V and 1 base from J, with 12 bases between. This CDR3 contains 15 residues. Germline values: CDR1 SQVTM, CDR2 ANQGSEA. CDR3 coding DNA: TGCAGCGTTGAAGATCGGGGGAGGAGTAACTATGGCTACACCTTC. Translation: CSVEDRGRSNYGYTF.

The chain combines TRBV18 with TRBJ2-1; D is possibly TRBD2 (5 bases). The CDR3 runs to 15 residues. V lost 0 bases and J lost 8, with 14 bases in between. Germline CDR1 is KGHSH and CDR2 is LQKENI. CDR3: CASSPPGSQRDEQFF. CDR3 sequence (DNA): TGTGCCAGCTCACCACCGGGCTCTCAGAGGGATGAGCAGTTCTTC.

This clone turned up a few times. For the CDR3, the DNA is TGTGCCAGCAGCAAAAGGGGGGGACAACAGGAGAATGGCTACACCTTC. Its protein product is CASSKRGGQQENGYTF. The J gene is TRBJ1-2, the V gene TRBV21-1. TRBV21-1 has pseudogene status. The CDR3 sequence is 16 residues long.

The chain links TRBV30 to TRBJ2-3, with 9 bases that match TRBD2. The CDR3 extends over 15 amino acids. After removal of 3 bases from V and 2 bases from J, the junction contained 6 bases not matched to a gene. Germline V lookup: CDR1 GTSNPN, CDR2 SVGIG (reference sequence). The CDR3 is CAWRRTSAVTDTQYF. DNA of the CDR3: TGTGCCTGGAGAAGGACTAGCGCAGTCACAGATACGCAGTATTTT.

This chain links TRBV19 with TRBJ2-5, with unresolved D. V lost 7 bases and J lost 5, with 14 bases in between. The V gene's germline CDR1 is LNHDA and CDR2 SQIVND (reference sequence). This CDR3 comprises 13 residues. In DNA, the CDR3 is TGTGCCAGTACCATCGACCCGCGGGAGACCCAGTACTTC. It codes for CASTIDPRETQYF.

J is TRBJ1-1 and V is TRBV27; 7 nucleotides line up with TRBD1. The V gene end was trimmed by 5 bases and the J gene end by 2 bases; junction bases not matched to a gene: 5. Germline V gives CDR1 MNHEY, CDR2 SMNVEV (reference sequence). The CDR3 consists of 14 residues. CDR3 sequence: CASSPGQLNTEAFF. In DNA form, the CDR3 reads TGTGCCAGCAGTCCGGGACAGCTAAACACTGAAGCTTTCTTT.

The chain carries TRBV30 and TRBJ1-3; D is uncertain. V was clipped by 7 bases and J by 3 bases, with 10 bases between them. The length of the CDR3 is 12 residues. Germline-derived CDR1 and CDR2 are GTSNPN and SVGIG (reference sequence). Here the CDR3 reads CASGTHGNTIYF. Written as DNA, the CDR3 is TGTGCCTCAGGAACACATGGAAACACCATATATTTT.

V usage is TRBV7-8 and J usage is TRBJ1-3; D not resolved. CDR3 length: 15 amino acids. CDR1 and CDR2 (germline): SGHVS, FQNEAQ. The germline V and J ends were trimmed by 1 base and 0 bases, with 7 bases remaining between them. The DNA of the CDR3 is TGTGCCAGCAGCTTAGGCAGTGCCTCTGGAAACACCATATATTTT. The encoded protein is CASSLGSASGNTIYF.

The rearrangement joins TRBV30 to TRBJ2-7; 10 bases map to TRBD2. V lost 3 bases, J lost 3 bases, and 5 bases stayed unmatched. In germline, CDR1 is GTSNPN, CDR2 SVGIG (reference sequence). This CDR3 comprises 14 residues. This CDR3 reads CAWSVASGSYEQYF. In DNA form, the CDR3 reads TGTGCCTGGAGCGTCGCTAGCGGGAGCTACGAGCAGTACTTC.

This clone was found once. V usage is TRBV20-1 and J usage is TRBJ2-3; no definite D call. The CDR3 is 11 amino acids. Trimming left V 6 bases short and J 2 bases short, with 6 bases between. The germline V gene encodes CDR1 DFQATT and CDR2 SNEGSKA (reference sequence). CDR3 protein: CSAPFTDTQYF. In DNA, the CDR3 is TGCAGTGCCCCCTTCACAGATACGCAGTATTTT.

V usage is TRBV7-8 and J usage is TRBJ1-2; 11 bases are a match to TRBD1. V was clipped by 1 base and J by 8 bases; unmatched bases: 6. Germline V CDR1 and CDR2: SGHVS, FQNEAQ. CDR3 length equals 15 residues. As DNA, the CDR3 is TGTGCCAGCAGCTTAGAGGACAGGGGGCGGAGAGGCTACACCTTC. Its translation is CASSLEDRGRRGYTF.

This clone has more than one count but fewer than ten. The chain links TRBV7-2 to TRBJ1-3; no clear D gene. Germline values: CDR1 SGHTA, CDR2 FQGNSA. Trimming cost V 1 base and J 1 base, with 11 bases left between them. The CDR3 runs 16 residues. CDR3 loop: CASSLVSQASGNTIYF. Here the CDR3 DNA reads TGTGCCAGCAGCTTAGTGAGCCAGGCTTCTGGAAACACCATATATTTT.

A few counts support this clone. CDR3 protein: CASSDPGQIAYEQYF. The CDR3 coding sequence is TGTGCCAGCAGCGACCCGGGACAGATAGCCTACGAGCAGTACTTC. V and J are TRBV28 and TRBJ2-7; TRBD1 matches 7 bases. Germline CDR1 and CDR2: MDHEN and SYDVKM. The J segment lost 2 bases and the V segment lost 6 bases, leaving 10 bases of the junction unmatched. The CDR3 sequence is 15 residues long.